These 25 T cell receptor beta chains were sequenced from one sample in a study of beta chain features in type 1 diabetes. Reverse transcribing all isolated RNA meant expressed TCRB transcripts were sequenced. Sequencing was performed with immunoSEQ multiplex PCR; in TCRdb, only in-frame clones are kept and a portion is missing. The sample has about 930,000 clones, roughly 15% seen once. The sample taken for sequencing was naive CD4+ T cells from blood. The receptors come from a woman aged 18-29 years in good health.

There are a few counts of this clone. The CDR3 is CAIRKTGGTGELFF. CDR3 coding DNA: TGTGCCATCAGGAAGACAGGGGGCACCGGGGAGCTGTTTTTT. The chain couples TRBV10-3 to TRBJ2-2; 9 positions agree with TRBD1. The CDR3 is 14 residues long. Trimming at V came to 6 bases and at J to 4 bases, leaving 3 bases not matched to a gene. Germline V CDR1 and CDR2: ENHRY, SYGVKD.

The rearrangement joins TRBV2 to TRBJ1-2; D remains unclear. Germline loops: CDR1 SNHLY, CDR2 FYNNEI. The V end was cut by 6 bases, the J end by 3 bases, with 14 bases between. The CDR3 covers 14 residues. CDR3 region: CASSEHTADYGYTF. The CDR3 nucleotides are TGTGCCAGCAGCGAACATACGGCCGACTATGGCTACACCTTC.

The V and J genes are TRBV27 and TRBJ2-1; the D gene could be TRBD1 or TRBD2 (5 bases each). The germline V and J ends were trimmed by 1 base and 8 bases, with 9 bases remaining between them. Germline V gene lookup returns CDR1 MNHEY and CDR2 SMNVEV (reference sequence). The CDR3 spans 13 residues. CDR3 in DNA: TGTGCCAGCAGTTTATGGGGGTCCTATGAGCAGTTCTTC. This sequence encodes CASSLWGSYEQFF.

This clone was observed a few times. The chain's CDR3 is CATRQHLSEQETQYF. Here the CDR3 DNA reads TGTGCCACTAGACAACATCTCTCGGAGCAAGAGACCCAGTACTTC. V is TRBV10-3 and J is TRBJ2-5; D gene unclear. CDR3 length: 15 residues. Germline lookup yields CDR1 ENHRY and CDR2 SYGVKD. V gave up 10 bases and J gave up 2 bases, with 20 bases separating them.

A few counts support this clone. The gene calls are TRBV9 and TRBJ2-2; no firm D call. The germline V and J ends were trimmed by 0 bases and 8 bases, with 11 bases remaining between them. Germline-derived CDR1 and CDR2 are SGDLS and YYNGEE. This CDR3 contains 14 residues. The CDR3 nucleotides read TGTGCCAGCAGCGTAGAGGGTTGGCCGGGGGAGCTGTTTTTT. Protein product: CASSVEGWPGELFF.

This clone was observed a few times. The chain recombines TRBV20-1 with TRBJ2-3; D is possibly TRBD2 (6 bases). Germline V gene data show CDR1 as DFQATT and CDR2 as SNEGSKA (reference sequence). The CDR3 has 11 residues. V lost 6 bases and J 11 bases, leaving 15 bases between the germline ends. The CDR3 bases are TGCAGTGCCTCGGCCGGGACTGGGCAGTATTTT. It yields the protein CSASAGTGQYF.

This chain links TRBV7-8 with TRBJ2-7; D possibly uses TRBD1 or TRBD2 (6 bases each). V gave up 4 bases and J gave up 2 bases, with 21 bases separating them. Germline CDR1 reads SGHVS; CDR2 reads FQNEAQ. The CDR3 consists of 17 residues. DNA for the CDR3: TGTGCCAGCAGCTCCTACCCGGGGGCAGGGGTTACCTACGAGCAGTACTTC. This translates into CASSSYPGAGVTYEQYF. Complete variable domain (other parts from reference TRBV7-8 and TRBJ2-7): GAGVSQSPRYKVAKRGQDVALRCDPISGHVSLFWYQQALGQGPEFLTYFQNEAQLDKSGLPSDRFFAERPEGSVSTLKIQRTQQEDSAVYLCASSSYPGAGVTYEQYFGPGTRLTVT.

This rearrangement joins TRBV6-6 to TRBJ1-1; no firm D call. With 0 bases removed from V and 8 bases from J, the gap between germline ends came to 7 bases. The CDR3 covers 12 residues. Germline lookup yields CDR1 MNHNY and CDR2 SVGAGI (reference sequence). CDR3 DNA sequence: TGTGCCAGCAGTTACTCGAGCGGGGAAGCTTTCTTT. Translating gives CASSYSSGEAFF.

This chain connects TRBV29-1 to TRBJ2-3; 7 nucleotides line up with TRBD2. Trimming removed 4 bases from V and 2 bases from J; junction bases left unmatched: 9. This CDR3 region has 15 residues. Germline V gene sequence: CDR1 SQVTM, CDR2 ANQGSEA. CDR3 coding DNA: TGCAGCGTTGTCTTCGCGGGAGCAGTCACAGATACGCAGTATTTT. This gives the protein CSVVFAGAVTDTQYF.

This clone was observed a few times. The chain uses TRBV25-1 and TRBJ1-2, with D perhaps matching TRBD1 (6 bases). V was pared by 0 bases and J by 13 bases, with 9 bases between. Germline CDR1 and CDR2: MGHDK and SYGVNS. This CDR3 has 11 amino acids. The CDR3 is CASSEYGGLTF. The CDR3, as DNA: TGTGCCAGCAGTGAATATGGGGGGCTCACCTTC.

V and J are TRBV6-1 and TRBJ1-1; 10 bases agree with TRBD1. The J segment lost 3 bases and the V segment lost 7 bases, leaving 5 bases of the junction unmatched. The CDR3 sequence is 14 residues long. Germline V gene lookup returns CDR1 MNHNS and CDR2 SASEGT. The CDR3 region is CASKWTGGDTEAFF. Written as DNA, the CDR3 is TGTGCCAGCAAATGGACAGGGGGAGACACTGAAGCTTTCTTT.

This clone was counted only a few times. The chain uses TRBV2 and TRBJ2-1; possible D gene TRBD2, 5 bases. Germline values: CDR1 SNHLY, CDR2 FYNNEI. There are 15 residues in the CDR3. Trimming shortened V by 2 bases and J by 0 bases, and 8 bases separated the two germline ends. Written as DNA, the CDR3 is TGTGCCAGCAGTGAACTGGCGGGCTCCTACAATGAGCAGTTCTTC. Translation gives CASSELAGSYNEQFF.

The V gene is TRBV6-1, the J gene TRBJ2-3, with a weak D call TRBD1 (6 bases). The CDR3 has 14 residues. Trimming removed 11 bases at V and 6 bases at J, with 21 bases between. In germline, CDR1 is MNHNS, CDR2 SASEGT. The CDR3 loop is CAGKRTVTEDTQYF. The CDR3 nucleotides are TGTGCCGGAAAACGGACAGTAACCGAGGATACGCAGTATTTT.

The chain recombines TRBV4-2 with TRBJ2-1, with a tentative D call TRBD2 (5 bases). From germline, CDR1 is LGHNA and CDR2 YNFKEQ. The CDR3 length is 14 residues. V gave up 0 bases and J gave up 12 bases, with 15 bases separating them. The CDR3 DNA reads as TGTGCCAGCAGCCAAGAAGCGGAATGGCGCACGCAGTTCTTC. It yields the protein CASSQEAEWRTQFF.

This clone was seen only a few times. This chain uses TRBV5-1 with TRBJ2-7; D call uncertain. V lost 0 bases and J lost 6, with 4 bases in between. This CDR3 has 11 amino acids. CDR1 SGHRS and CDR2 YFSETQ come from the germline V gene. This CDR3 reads CASSLVSEQYF. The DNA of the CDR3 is TGCGCCAGCAGCTTGGTCAGCGAGCAGTACTTC.

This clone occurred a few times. As DNA, the CDR3 is TGTGCCAGCAGCTTAGCTATCTCCTACGAGCAGTACTTC. Translation gives CASSLAISYEQYF. The genes are TRBV7-2 and TRBJ2-7, with D hard to call. This CDR3 comprises 13 residues. Per germline, CDR1 SGHTA and CDR2 FQGNSA. V was pared by 0 bases and J by 0 bases, with 3 bases between.

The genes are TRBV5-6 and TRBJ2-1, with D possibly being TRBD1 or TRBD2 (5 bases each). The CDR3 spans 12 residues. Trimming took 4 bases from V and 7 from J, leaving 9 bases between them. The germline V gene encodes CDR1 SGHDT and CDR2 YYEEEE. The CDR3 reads CASSRGLNEQFF. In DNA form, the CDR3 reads TGTGCCAGCAGCCGGGGCCTGAATGAGCAGTTCTTC. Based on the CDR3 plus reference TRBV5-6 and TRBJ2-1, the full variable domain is DAGVTQSPTHLIKTRGQQVTLRCSPKSGHDTVSWYQQALGQGPQFIFQYYEEEERQRGNFPDRFSGHQFPNYSSELNVNALLLGDSALYLCASSRGLNEQFFGPGTRLTVL.

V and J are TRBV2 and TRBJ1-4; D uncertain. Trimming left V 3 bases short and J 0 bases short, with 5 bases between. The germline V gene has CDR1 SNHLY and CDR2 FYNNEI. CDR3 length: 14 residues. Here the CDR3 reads CASSDRPTNEKLFF. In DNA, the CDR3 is TGTGCCAGCAGTGACAGGCCAACTAATGAAAAACTGTTTTTT.

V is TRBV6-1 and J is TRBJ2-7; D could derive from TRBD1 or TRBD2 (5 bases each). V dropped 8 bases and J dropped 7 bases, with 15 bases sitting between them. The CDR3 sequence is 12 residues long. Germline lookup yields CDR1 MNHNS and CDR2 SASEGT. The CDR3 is CASCLYGTEQYF. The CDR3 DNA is TGTGCCAGCTGTTTGTACGGGACGGAGCAGTACTTC.

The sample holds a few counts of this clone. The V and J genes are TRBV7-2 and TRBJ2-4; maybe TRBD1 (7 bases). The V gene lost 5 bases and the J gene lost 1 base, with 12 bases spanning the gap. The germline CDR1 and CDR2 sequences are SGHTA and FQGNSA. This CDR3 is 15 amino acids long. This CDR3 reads CASSAGQPAKNIQYF. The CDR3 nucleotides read TGTGCCAGCAGCGCGGGACAGCCGGCCAAAAACATTCAGTACTTC.

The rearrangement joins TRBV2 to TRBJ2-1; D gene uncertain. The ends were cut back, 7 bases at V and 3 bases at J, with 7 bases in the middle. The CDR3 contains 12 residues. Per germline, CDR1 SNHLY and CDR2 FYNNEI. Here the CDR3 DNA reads TGTGCCAGCACCCTAGGCTACAATGAGCAGTTCTTC. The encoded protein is CASTLGYNEQFF.

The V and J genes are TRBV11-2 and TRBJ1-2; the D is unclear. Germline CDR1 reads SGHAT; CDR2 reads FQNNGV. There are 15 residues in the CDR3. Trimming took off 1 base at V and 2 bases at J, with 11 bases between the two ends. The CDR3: CASSLGFRRNYGYTF. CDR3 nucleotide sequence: TGTGCCAGCAGCTTAGGTTTCCGGAGAAACTATGGCTACACCTTC. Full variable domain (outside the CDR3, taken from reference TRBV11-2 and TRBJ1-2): EAGVAQSPRYKIIEKRQSVAFWCNPISGHATLYWYQQILGQGPKLLIQFQNNGVVDDSQLPKDRFSAERLKGVDSTLKIQPAKLEDSAVYLCASSLGFRRNYGYTFGSGTRLTVV.

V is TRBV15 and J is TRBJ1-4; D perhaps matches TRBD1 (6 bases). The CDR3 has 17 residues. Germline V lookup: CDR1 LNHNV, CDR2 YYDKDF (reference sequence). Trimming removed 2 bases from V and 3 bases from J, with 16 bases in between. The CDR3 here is CATSRTGLKLANEKLFF. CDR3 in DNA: TGTGCCACCAGCAGAACAGGGCTGAAATTGGCTAATGAAAAACTGTTTTTT.

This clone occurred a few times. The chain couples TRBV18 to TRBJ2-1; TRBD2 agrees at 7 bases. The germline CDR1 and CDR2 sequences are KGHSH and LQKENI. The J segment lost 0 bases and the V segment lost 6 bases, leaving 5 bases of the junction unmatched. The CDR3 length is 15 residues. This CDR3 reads CASSPTSDSYNEQFF. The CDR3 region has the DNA TGTGCCAGCTCCCCTACTAGCGACTCCTACAATGAGCAGTTCTTC.

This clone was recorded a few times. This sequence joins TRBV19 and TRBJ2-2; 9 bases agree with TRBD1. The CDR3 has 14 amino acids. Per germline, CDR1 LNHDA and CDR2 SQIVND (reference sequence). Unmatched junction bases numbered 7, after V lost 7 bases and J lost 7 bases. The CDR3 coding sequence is TGTGCCAGTAAAGGACAGGGGATCATCGGGGAGCTGTTTTTT. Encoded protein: CASKGQGIIGELFF.